This T cell receptor (beta chain) was sequenced during a study of T cells in Graves' hyperthyroidism and ophthalmopathy. Study results and caveats: The authors' 13 V-J model separated ophthalmopathy from stable hyperthyroidism.

Comments on this clonotype: The antigen is undetermined.

Researchers took RNA transcripts and amplified the TCR beta CDR3 regions from them. HTBI primers were used for first-round RT-PCR of the TCR CDR3. Each CDR3 protein gets one entry after TCRdb re-called the multiplex PCR reads with MiXCR. The sample contains approximately 510,000 distinct CDR3 sequences, more than 20% of which appear only once. CDR1 is SGHTA, CDR2 FQGNSA, per germline. The CDR3 sequence is 15 residues long. V gave up 4 bases and J gave up 3 bases, with 16 bases separating them. This chain connects TRBV7-2 to TRBJ2-7, with D possibly TRBD1 on 6 matching bases. Sequencing input: blood. The sequence derives from a man aged 18-30 years with Graves' hyperthyroidism. CDR3 in amino acids: CASSSSTGLDYEQYF. In DNA, the CDR3 is TGTGCCAGCAGCTCGTCGACAGGTCTTGACTACGAGCAGTACTTC.